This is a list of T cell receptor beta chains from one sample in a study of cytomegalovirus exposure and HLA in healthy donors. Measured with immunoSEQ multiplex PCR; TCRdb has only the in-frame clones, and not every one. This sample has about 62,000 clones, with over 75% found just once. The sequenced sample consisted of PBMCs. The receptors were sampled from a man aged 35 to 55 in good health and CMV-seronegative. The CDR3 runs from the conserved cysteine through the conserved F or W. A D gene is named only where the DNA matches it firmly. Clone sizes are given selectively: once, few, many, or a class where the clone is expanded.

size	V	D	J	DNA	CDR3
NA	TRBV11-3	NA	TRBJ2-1	TGTGCCAGCAGCTTCTATACCTCGAGCTCCTACAATGAGCAGTTCTTC	CASSFYTSSSYNEQFF
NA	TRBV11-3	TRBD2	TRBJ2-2	TGTGCCAGCAGCTTAGGCGTGGGAGGGCCCGGGGTGCTGTTTTTT	CASSLGVGGPGVLFF
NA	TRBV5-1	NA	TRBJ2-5	TGCGCCAGCAGCGCGCCCGGGGGTGGGCAAGAGACCCAGTACTTC	CASSAPGGGQETQYF
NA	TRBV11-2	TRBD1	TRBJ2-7	TGTGCCAGCAGCTTAGAGACAGGGTGGGTCTACGAGCAGTACTTC	CASSLETGWVYEQYF
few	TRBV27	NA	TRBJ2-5	TGTGCCAGCAGTCCCCAGGGGAGGGGCGATGAGACCCAGTACTTC	CASSPQGRGDETQYF
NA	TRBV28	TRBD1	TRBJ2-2	TGTGCCAGCAGACGGGACAGGGGTATCGGGGAGCTGTTTTTT	CASRRDRGIGELFF
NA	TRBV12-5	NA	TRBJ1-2	TGTGCTAGTGGTCCCCCGTGGCTGAACTATGGCTACACCTTC	CASGPPWLNYGYTF
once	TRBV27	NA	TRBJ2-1	TGTGCCAGCAGTTTCCCAGGGTTGATCAATGAGCAGTTCTTC	CASSFPGLINEQFF
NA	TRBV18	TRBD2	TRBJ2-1	TGTGCCAGCTCCCCTGGACTAGCGTACAATGAGCAGTTCTTC	CASSPGLAYNEQFF
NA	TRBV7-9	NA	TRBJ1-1	TGTGCCAGCAGCTTAGTGACTGGGTACAGGGTGAACACTGAAGCTTTCTTT	CASSLVTGYRVNTEAFF
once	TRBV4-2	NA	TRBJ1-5	TGTGCCAGCAGCCAAGATGTAGGGGATCAAGATCAGCCCCAGCATTTT	CASSQDVGDQDQPQHF
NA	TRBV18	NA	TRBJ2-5	TGTGCCAGCTCATCCGGGGTTCAAGAGACCCAGTACTTC	CASSSGVQETQYF
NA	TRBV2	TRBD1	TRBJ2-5	TGTGCCAAACCAGGGGGAGAGGAGACCCAGTACTTC	CAKPGGEETQYF
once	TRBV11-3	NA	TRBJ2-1	TGTGCCAGCAGCACCAGGGGCTCCTACAATGAGCAGTTCTTC	CASSTRGSYNEQFF